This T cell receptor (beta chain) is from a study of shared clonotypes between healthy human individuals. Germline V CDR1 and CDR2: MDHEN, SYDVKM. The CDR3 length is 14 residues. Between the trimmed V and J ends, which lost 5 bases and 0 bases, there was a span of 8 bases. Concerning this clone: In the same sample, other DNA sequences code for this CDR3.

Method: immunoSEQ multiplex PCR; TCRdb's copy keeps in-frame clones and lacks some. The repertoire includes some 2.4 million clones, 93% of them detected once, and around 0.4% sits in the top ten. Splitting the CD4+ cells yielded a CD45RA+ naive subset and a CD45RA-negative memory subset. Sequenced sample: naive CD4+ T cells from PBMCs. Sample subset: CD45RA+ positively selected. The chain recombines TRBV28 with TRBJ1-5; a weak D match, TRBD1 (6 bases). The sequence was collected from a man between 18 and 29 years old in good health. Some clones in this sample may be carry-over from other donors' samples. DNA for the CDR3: TGTGCCAGCAGTAGGGGGGTTAGCAATCAGCCCCAGCATTTT. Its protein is CASSRGVSNQPQHF.